This is a list of T cell receptor beta chains from one sample in a study of control samples from healthy donors and cancer patients. TCRdb keeps only in-frame clones here, not all; method: immunoSEQ multiplex PCR. The table records about 89,000 clones, roughly nine tenths of them present only once. What was sequenced was blood. These receptors were taken from a man under 40 in good health. Each CDR3 is given with its conserved first and last residue. The order of the fields is V gene, D gene, J gene, clone size, CDR3 protein, CDR3 DNA. The D gene is left open where the match is weak. Where a row states a size, it is once, few, many or the class of an expanded clone; other rows omit it.

TRBV27	TRBD2	TRBJ2-5	NA	CASSPKRGVETQYF	TGTGCCAGCAGTCCCAAGCGGGGGGTGGAGACCCAGTACTTC
TRBV5-6	NA	TRBJ1-2	once	CASSPTESNYGYTF	TGTGCCAGCAGCCCGACGGAGTCTAACTATGGCTACACCTTC
TRBV2	NA	TRBJ1-5	NA	CASRVQGIGNQPQHF	TGTGCCAGCAGAGTACAGGGAATTGGCAATCAGCCCCAGCATTTT
TRBV29-1	NA	TRBJ2-6	NA	CSVLQGSGANVLTF	TGCAGCGTCCTACAGGGCTCTGGGGCCAACGTCCTGACTTTC
TRBV5-1	TRBD1	TRBJ2-1	NA	CASSLDIPGQGSYNEQFF	TGCGCCAGCAGCTTGGATATTCCGGGACAGGGGTCCTACAATGAGCAGTTCTTC
TRBV11-3	NA	TRBJ2-7	once	CASSPQGGAYEQYF	TGTGCCAGCAGCCCCCAAGGGGGGGCATACGAGCAGTACTTC
TRBV28	NA	TRBJ1-6	NA	CASSSGVGYNSPLHF	TGTGCCAGCAGTTCGGGGGTAGGGTATAATTCACCCCTCCACTTT
TRBV4-1	TRBD1	TRBJ1-3	once	CASSLMTGAFSGNTIYF	TGCGCCAGCAGCCTCATGACAGGGGCGTTCTCTGGAAACACCATATATTTT
TRBV27	NA	TRBJ2-3	once	CASSFTGTDTQYF	TGTGCCAGCAGTTTTACGGGCACAGATACGCAGTATTTT
TRBV7-8	TRBD2	TRBJ2-1	NA	CASSLVAGGGNEQFF	TGTGCCAGCAGCTTAGTTGCGGGGGGGGGCAATGAGCAGTTCTTC
TRBV7-2	NA	TRBJ1-2	NA	CASSLRSIGYTF	TGTGCCAGCAGCTTACGTTCGATCGGCTACACCTTC
TRBV24-1	NA	TRBJ1-2	NA	CATSDSRGFYGYTF	TGTGCCACCAGTGATAGCAGGGGATTTTATGGCTACACCTTC
TRBV7-9	TRBD1	TRBJ2-7	NA	CASSPTGGLIYEQYF	TGTGCCAGCAGCCCTACAGGGGGCTTAATCTACGAGCAGTACTTC
TRBV19	NA	TRBJ2-5	NA	CASSRQNQETQYF	TGTGCCAGTAGTCGACAGAACCAAGAGACCCAGTACTTC
TRBV4-1	TRBD2	TRBJ2-3	NA	CASSQWASGGGSTDTQYF	TGCGCCAGCAGCCAATGGGCTAGCGGGGGGGGTAGCACAGATACGCAGTATTTT
TRBV30	NA	TRBJ1-2	NA	CAWALSTSYGYTF	TGTGCCTGGGCCCTCTCGACTTCCTATGGCTACACCTTC
TRBV6-6	NA	TRBJ1-3	NA	CASSYRQGGHGNTIYF	TGTGCCAGCAGTTACCGGCAGGGAGGGCATGGAAACACCATATATTTT
TRBV6-5	TRBD1	TRBJ1-4	once	CASSPGTARREKLFF	TGTGCCAGCAGCCCCGGGACAGCGCGTAGGGAAAAACTGTTTTTT
TRBV5-1	NA	TRBJ2-3	NA	CASRGSTQYF	TGCGCCAGCAGGGGGAGCACGCAGTATTTT
TRBV6-5	TRBD1	TRBJ2-5	NA	CASSYGTGKQETQYF	TGTGCCAGCAGTTACGGGACAGGGAAACAAGAGACCCAGTACTTC
TRBV9	NA	TRBJ2-1	NA	CASSVVSSYNEQFF	TGTGCCAGCAGCGTAGTAAGCTCCTACAATGAGCAGTTCTTC
TRBV4-1	NA	TRBJ2-1	NA	CASSQDQPTYNEQFF	TGCGCCAGCAGCCAAGACCAACCAACCTACAATGAGCAGTTCTTC
TRBV3-1/TRBV3-2	TRBD1	TRBJ1-4	NA	CASSARPGDRGSEKLFF	TGTGCCAGCAGCGCCCGCCCGGGGGACAGGGGAAGTGAAAAACTGTTTTTT
TRBV7-9	TRBD1	TRBJ1-2	NA	CASTSPLRQGKGYTF	TGTGCCAGCACTTCCCCTCTAAGACAGGGGAAAGGCTACACCTTC
TRBV14	TRBD1	TRBJ2-7	NA	CASSQDAGQGTYEQYF	TGTGCCAGCAGCCAAGACGCCGGACAGGGGACCTACGAGCAGTACTTC
TRBV20-1	TRBD1	TRBJ1-5	NA	CSASNPQGKDQPQHF	TGCAGTGCTAGTAATCCACAGGGGAAGGATCAGCCCCAGCATTTT
TRBV19	TRBD1	TRBJ2-3	NA	CASSITGAANTQYF	TGTGCCAGTAGTATAACAGGGGCAGCTAACACGCAGTATTTT
TRBV27	NA	TRBJ2-3	NA	CASSLGNTQYF	TGTGCCAGCAGTTTAGGAAATACGCAGTATTTT
TRBV19	TRBD1	TRBJ2-4	NA	CASNDRVENIQYF	TGTGCCAGTAACGACAGGGTGGAGAACATTCAGTACTTC
TRBV28	NA	TRBJ1-2	once	CASSQSQGPNYGYTF	TGTGCCAGCAGCCAATCCCAGGGCCCTAACTATGGCTACACCTTC
TRBV7-7	TRBD1	TRBJ1-1	NA	CASSLDGTGGMGTEAFF	TGTGCTAGCAGCTTAGATGGGACAGGGGGCATGGGCACTGAAGCTTTCTTT
TRBV24-1	TRBD1	TRBJ1-1	NA	CATSGTGGNTEAFF	TGTGCCACCAGTGGCACAGGGGGGAACACTGAAGCTTTCTTT
TRBV5-6	TRBD1	TRBJ1-3	NA	CASSFRQGASGNTIYF	TGTGCCAGCAGCTTCCGACAGGGCGCCTCTGGAAACACCATATATTTT
TRBV4-1	TRBD1	TRBJ1-2	once	CASSQVGTDNGYTF	TGCGCCAGCAGCCAAGTTGGGACAGACAATGGCTACACCTTC
TRBV18	NA	TRBJ2-1	NA	CASSPRDRYNEQFF	TGTGCCAGCTCACCGCGGGACAGATACAATGAGCAGTTCTTC
TRBV6-5	NA	TRBJ1-6	NA	CASSVPGNNSPLHF	TGTGCCAGCAGCGTCCCGGGCAATAATTCACCCCTCCACTTT
TRBV5-6	NA	TRBJ1-1	NA	CASSLTGRPNTEAFF	TGTGCCAGCAGCTTGACGGGACGGCCGAACACTGAAGCTTTCTTT
TRBV2	TRBD2	TRBJ2-5	NA	CASRGLAGARRETQYF	TGTGCCAGCAGAGGACTAGCGGGGGCACGGCGAGAGACCCAGTACTTC
TRBV6-4	NA	TRBJ1-1	NA	CASSASLGNTEAFF	TGTGCCAGCAGTGCAAGTCTTGGGAACACTGAAGCTTTCTTT
TRBV19	NA	TRBJ1-2	NA	CASSPPHRDAGYTF	TGTGCCAGTAGTCCTCCGCACAGGGATGCTGGCTACACCTTC
TRBV5-1	TRBD1	TRBJ2-1	NA	CASSFDRGYNEQFF	TGCGCCAGCAGCTTCGACAGGGGTTACAATGAGCAGTTCTTC
TRBV5-1	NA	TRBJ1-2	NA	CASRQDPSRTNGYTF	TGCGCCAGCAGACAAGACCCATCAAGGACGAATGGCTACACCTTC
TRBV18	NA	TRBJ2-7	NA	CASSPPARAIEQYF	TGTGCCAGCTCACCACCGGCCAGGGCAATCGAGCAGTACTTC
TRBV2	NA	TRBJ1-2	NA	CASSEGARVWNYGYTF	TGTGCCAGCAGTGAAGGGGCCAGGGTTTGGAACTATGGCTACACCTTC
TRBV7-2	NA	TRBJ1-2	NA	CASSFSISYGYTF	TGTGCCAGCAGCTTCTCAATCAGCTATGGCTACACCTTC
TRBV10-1	NA	TRBJ1-3	NA	CASSESTRGNTIYF	TGCGCCAGCAGTGAGTCGACACGAGGAAACACCATATATTTT
TRBV11-2	NA	TRBJ1-1	few	CASSQQGTEAFF	TGTGCCAGCAGCCAACAGGGAACTGAAGCTTTCTTT
TRBV4-1	NA	TRBJ2-7	once	CASSLDRGSPSYEQYF	TGCGCCAGCAGCCTAGATCGGGGGTCCCCTTCCTACGAGCAGTACTTC
TRBV9	NA	TRBJ1-2	NA	CASSPEWGSHNYGYTF	TGTGCCAGCAGCCCCGAGTGGGGTAGTCATAACTATGGCTACACCTTC
TRBV5-1	NA	TRBJ2-2	NA	CASSSRGGPRGKSVEELFF	TGCGCCAGCAGCTCCCGGGGCGGCCCACGTGGAAAATCAGTGGAGGAGCTGTTTTTT
TRBV5-6	NA	TRBJ2-3	NA	CASSLRGTDTQYF	TGTGCCAGCAGCTTAAGGGGCACAGATACGCAGTATTTT
TRBV18	NA	TRBJ1-4	NA	CASSPRTGAGGEKLFF	TGTGCCAGCTCACCGCGAACCGGGGCCGGCGGTGAAAAACTGTTTTTT
TRBV14	NA	TRBJ1-3	NA	CASSPAGHLGNTIYF	TGTGCCAGCAGCCCCGCGGGACACCTCGGAAACACCATATATTTT
TRBV20-1	NA	TRBJ1-1	NA	CSARTGSEAFF	TGCAGTGCTCGAACGGGGTCTGAAGCTTTCTTT